This T cell receptor (beta chain) was identified during a study of blood T cell repertoires in COVID-19. Study processing details: Amplification with reference gene primers provided the estimates of nucleated cell counts. The table came from immunoSEQ multiplex PCR; TCRdb's copy has only in-frame clones and leaves some out. The V and J calls and the clone size are those of that table, but D and trimming were determined from the DNA. The sample lists more than 45,000 clones; about 83% were seen once. Germline assignment: CDR1 LNHNV and CDR2 YYDKDF (reference sequence). The CDR3 is 15 residues long. V shed 0 bases, J shed 6 bases, and the junction held 3 bases outside the gene matches.

This chain links TRBV15 with TRBJ2-5; TRBD2 matches at 11 bases. This clonotype was sampled from a man between 40 and 49 years old with acute or convalescent COVID-19. The sample comprised peripheral blood. Here the CDR3 DNA reads TGTGCCACCAGCAGAGATACTAGCGGGAGCAAGACCCAGTACTTC. It translates to CATSRDTSGSKTQYF. The full variable domain, completed using reference TRBV15 and TRBJ2-5, is DAMVIQNPRYQVTQFGKPVTLSCSQTLNHNVMYWYQQKSSQAPKLLFHYYDKDFNNEADTPDNFQSRRPNTSFCFLDIRSPGLGDTAMYLCATSRDTSGSKTQYFGPGTRLLVL.